The T cell receptor (beta chain) described here comes from a study of kidney transplant recipient with SARS-CoV-2 infection. V was clipped by 2 bases and J by 4 bases; unmatched bases: 4. Germline lookup yields CDR1 MNHEY and CDR2 SVGEGT. The CDR3 covers 15 residues. Many counts were recorded for this clonotype. Using its own MiXCR run on the reads, TCRdb lists one record per CDR3 protein. The sample shows 200,000 to 300,000 distinct CDR3 sequences, 29% of them seen only once. The source of this sequence is a young adult male patient who had COVID-19 and was a kidney transplant recipient. Certain T cells may be donor cells from the graft. The chain couples TRBV6-2 or TRBV6-3 to TRBJ1-1; TRBD1 agrees at 10 bases. This specimen consisted of a blood sample, obtained at baseline and on roughly day 110 from a kidney transplant recipient. CDR3 DNA sequence: TGTGCCAGCAGTTACCCTGGGACAGGGGTCACTGAAGCTTTCTTT. The encoded protein is CASSYPGTGVTEAFF.